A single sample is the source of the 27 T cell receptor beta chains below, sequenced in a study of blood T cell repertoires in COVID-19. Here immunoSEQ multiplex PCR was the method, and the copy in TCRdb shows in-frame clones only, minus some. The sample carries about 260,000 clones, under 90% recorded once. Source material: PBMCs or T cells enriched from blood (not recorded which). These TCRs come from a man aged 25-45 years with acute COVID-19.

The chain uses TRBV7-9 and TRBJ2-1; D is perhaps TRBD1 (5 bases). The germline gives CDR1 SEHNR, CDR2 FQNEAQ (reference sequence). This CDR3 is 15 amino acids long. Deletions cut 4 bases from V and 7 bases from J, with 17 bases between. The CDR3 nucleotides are TGTGCCAGCAGCTCTGGGGCAGGGTCGACTAATGAGCAGTTCTTC. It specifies CASSSGAGSTNEQFF.

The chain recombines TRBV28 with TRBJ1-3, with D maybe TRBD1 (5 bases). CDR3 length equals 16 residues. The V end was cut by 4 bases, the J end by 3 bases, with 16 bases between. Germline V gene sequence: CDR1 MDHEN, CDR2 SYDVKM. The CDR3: CASSSNRLSGGNTIYF. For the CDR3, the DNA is TGTGCCAGCAGTTCTAACAGGTTATCGGGTGGAAACACCATATATTTT.

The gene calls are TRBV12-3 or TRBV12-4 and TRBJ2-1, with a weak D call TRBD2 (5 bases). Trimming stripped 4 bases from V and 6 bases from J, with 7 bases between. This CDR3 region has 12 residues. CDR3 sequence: CASSSGFNEQFF. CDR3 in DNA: TGTGCCAGCAGTTCGGGGTTCAATGAGCAGTTCTTC.

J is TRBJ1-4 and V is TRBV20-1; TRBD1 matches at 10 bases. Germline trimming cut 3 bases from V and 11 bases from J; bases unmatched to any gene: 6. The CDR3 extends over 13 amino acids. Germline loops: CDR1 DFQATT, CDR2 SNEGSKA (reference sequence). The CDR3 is CSASVGQGGKLFF. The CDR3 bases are TGCAGTGCTAGTGTAGGACAGGGGGGTAAACTGTTTTTT.

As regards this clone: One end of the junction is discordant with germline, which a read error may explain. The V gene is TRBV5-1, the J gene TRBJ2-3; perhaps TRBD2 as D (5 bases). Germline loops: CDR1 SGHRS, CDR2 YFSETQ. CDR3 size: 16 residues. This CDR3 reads CASSPAGGPSRNTQYF. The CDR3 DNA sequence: TGTGCCAGCAGCCCGGCGGGCGGCCCGAGTAGGAATACGCAGTATTTT.

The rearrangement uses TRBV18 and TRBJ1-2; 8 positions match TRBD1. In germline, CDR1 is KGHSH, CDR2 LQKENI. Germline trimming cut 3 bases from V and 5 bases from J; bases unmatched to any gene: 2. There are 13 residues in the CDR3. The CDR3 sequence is CASSPDRVYGYTF. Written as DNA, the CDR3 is TGTGCCAGCTCACCGGACAGGGTGTATGGCTACACCTTC. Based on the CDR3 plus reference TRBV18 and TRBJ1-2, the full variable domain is NAGVMQNPRHLVRRRGQEARLRCSPMKGHSHVYWYRQLPEEGLKFMVYLQKENIIDESGMPKERFSAEFPKEGPSILRIQQVVRGDSAAYFCASSPDRVYGYTFGSGTRLTVV.

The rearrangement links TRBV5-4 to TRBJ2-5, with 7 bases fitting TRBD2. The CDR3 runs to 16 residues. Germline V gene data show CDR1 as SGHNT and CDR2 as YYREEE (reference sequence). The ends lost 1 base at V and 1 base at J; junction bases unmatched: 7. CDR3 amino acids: CASSLSASGPQETQYF. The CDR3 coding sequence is TGTGCCAGCAGCTTGTCTGCTAGCGGTCCCCAAGAGACCCAGTACTTC.

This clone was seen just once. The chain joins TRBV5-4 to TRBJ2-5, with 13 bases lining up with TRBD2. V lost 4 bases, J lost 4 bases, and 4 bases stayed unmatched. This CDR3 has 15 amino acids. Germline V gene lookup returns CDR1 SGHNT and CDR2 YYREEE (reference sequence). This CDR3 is CASSRTSGSRETQYF. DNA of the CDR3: TGTGCCAGCAGCCGGACTAGCGGGAGTCGAGAGACCCAGTACTTC.

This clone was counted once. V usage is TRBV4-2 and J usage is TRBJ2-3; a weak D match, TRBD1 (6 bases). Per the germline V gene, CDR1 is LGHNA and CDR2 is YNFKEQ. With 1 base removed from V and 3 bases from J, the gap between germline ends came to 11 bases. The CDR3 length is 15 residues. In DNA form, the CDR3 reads TGTGCCAGCAGCCAAGCCCCCCAGGGGACAGATACGCAGTATTTT. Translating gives CASSQAPQGTDTQYF.

The CDR3 sequence is CASSRRTVTDNEQFF. The CDR3 bases are TGTGCCAGCAGCCGGAGGACAGTAACTGATAATGAGCAGTTCTTC. J is TRBJ2-1 and V is TRBV7-8, with a tentative D call TRBD1 (6 bases). The germline gives CDR1 SGHVS, CDR2 FQNEAQ. CDR3 size: 15 residues. Trimming removed 5 bases from V and 7 bases from J, with 18 bases in between.

The CDR3 coding sequence is TGTGCCAGCAGCTTTCCCCTTACCGGGACTAGCGGGACCTTGGGAGATACGCAGTATTTT. This sequence encodes CASSFPLTGTSGTLGDTQYF. V gene TRBV7-8 combines with J gene TRBJ2-3, with TRBD2 identical over 13 bases. Germline V gene lookup returns CDR1 SGHVS and CDR2 FQNEAQ. Trimming cost V 3 bases and J 5 bases; bases outside gene matches: 17. CDR3 length: 20 amino acids.

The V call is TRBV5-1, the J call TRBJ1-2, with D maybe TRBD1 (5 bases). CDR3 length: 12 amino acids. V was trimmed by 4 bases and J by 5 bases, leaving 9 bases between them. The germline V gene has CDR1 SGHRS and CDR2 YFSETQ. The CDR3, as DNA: TGCGCCAGCAGCCCGGACACGTATGGCTACACCTTC. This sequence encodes CASSPDTYGYTF.

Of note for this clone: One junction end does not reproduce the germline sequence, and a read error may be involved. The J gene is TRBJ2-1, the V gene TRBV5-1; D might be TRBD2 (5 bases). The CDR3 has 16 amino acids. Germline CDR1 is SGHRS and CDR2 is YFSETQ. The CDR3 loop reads CASSLEGSLLGNEQFF. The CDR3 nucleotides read TGTGCCAGCAGCTTGGAAGGGAGTCTACTGGGGAATGAGCAGTTCTTC.

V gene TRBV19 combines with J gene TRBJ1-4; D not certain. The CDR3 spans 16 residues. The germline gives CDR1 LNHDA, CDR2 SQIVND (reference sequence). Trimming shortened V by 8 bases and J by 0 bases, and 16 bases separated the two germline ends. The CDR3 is CASSNSLPATNEKLFF. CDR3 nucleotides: TGTGCCAGTTCAAACTCGCTGCCGGCAACTAATGAAAAACTGTTTTTT.

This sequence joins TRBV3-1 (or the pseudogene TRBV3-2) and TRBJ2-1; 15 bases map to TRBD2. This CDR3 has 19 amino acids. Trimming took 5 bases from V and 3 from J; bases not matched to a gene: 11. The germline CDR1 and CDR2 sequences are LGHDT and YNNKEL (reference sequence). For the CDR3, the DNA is TGTGCCAGCAGCGCTCAACCGGGACTAGCGGGAGGTTTCTACAATGAGCAGTTCTTC. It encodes CASSAQPGLAGGFYNEQFF.

CDR3 sequence reads: CASRVPGGPYEQYV. CDR3 coding DNA: TGTGCCAGCAGGGTCCCCGGTGGGCCCTACGAGCAGTACGTC. This chain joins TRBV6-5 and TRBJ2-7; D call uncertain. Germline V gene lookup returns CDR1 MNHEY and CDR2 SVGAGI. The V end lost 6 bases, the J end lost 2 bases, and 14 bases lay between the germline ends. CDR3 length: 14 residues.

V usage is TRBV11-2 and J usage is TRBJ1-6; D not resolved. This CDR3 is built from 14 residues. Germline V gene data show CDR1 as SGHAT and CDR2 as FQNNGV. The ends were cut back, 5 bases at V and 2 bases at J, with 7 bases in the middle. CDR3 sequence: CASSPRAYNSPLHF. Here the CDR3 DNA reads TGTGCCAGCAGCCCCCGAGCCTATAATTCACCCCTCCACTTT.

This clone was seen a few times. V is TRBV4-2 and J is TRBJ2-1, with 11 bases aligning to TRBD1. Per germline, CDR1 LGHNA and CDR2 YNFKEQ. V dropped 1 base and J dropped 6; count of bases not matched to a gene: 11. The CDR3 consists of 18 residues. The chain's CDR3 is CASSQAPLGTGGFNEQFF. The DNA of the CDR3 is TGTGCCAGCAGCCAAGCACCTTTAGGGACAGGGGGTTTCAATGAGCAGTTCTTC.

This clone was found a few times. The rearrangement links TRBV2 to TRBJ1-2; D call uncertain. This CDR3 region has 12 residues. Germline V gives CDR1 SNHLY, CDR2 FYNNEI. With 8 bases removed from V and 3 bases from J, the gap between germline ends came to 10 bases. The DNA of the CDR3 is TGTGCCAGCTTGGGGAGCTACTATGGCTACACCTTC. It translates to CASLGSYYGYTF.

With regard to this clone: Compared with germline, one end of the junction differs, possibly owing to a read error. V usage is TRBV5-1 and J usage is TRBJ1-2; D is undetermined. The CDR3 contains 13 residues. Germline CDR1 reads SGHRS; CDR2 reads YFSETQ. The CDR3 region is CASSFNQARGYTF. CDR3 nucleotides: TGTGCCAGCAGCTTTAACCAAGCCCGGGGCTACACCTTC.

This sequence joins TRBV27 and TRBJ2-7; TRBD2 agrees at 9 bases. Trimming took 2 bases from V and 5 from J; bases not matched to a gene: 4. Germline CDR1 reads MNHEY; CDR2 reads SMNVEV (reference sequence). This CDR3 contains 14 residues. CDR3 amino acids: CASSLLAGSHEQYV. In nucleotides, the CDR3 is TGTGCCAGCAGTTTACTAGCGGGATCCCACGAGCAGTACGTC.

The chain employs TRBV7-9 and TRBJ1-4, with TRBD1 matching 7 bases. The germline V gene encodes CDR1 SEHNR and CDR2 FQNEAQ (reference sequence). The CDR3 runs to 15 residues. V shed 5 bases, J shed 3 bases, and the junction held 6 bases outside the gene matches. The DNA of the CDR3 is TGTGCCAGCAGCCTAACAGGGGCTCCTAATGAAAAACTGTTTTTT. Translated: CASSLTGAPNEKLFF. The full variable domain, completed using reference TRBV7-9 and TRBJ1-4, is DTGVSQNPRHKITKRGQNVTFRCDPISEHNRLYWYRQTLGQGPEFLTYFQNEAQLEKSRLLSDRFSAERPKGSFSTLEIQRTEQGDSAMYLCASSLTGAPNEKLFFGSGTQLSVL.

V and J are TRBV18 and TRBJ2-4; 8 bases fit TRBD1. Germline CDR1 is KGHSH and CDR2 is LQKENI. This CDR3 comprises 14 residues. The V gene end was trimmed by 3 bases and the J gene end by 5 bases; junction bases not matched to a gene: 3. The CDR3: CASSPGTGENIQYF. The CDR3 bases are TGTGCCAGCTCACCCGGGACAGGCGAAAACATTCAGTACTTC.

The CDR3 is CASSQVGTGGVGYTF. The CDR3 bases are TGTGCCAGCAGCCAAGTTGGGACAGGGGGTGTCGGCTACACCTTC. The V gene is TRBV14, the J gene TRBJ1-2; TRBD1 aligns across 11 bases. CDR1 and CDR2 (germline): SGHDN, FVKESK. There are 15 residues in the CDR3. Losses at the gene ends were 1 base for V and 8 bases for J; bases not matched to a gene: 6.

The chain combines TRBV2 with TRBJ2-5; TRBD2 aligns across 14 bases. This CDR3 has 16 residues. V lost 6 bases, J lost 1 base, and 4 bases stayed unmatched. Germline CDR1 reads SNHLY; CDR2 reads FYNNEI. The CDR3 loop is CASRRLAGGSQETQYF. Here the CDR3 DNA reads TGTGCCAGCAGGCGACTAGCGGGGGGGTCCCAAGAGACCCAGTACTTC.

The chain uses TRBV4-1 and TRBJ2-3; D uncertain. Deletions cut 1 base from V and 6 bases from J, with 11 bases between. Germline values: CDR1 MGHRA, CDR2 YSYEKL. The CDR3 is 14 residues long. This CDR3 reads CASSQVPETDTQYF. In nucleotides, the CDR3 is TGCGCCAGCAGCCAAGTCCCGGAGACGGATACGCAGTATTTT.

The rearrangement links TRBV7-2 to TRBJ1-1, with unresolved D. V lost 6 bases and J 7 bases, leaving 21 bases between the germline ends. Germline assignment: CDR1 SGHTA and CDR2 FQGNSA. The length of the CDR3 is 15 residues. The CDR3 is CASREVPEGFFEAFF. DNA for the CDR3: TGTGCCAGCAGGGAGGTCCCCGAAGGATTTTTTGAAGCTTTCTTT.